These 20 T cell receptor beta chains share one sample of origin, sequenced in a study of shared clonotypes between healthy human individuals. Produced via immunoSEQ multiplex PCR; TCRdb's table is partial and in-frame only. The table has about 2.1 million clones, about 94% seen once. Naive CD8 cells lacked CD45RO and underwent positive selection for CCR7, leaving out terminally differentiated effector memory CD45RA+ cells. The sample was naive CD8+ T cells from PBMCs. These TCRs come from a young man in good health. Some clones in this sample may be carry-over from other donors' samples.

The chain carries TRBV27 and TRBJ2-6; no clear D gene. CDR1 MNHEY and CDR2 SMNVEV come from the germline V gene (reference sequence). V dropped 6 bases and J dropped 2 bases, with 11 bases sitting between them. This CDR3 is 15 amino acids long. CDR3 sequence (DNA): TGTGCCAGCAGAAGAGATGTTACTGGGGCCAACGTCCTGACTTTC. It specifies CASRRDVTGANVLTF.

This chain uses TRBV28 with TRBJ2-2; D may be TRBD1 (6 bases). This CDR3 has 13 amino acids. Germline loops: CDR1 MDHEN, CDR2 SYDVKM. V lost 7 bases to trimming and J lost 7 bases, with 13 bases between them. DNA of the CDR3: TGTGCCAGCAATAGGGGGACCGGCGGGGAGCTGTTTTTT. Translated: CASNRGTGGELFF.

This chain links TRBV4-1 with TRBJ1-2; a possible D gene is TRBD1 (5 bases). Trimming stripped 1 base from V and 5 bases from J, with 14 bases between. The CDR3 sequence is 15 residues long. The germline CDR1 and CDR2 sequences are MGHRA and YSYEKL. The CDR3 loop reads CASSQARGAEYGYTF. For the CDR3, the DNA is TGCGCCAGCAGCCAAGCAAGGGGAGCAGAGTATGGCTACACCTTC.

The CDR3 DNA sequence: TGTGCCAGCAGCTTCCCGACTGGGGGGGCGGTGGGGACTGAAGCTTTCTTT. It translates to CASSFPTGGAVGTEAFF. The chain employs TRBV11-2 and TRBJ1-1; the D gene is possibly TRBD1 (6 bases). CDR3 size: 17 residues. Trimming stripped 3 bases from V and 5 bases from J, with 22 bases between. Per the germline V gene, CDR1 is SGHAT and CDR2 is FQNNGV.

The chain joins TRBV4-1 to TRBJ2-2; either TRBD1 or TRBD2 may supply D (5 bases each). This CDR3 has 14 amino acids. The V gene's germline CDR1 is MGHRA and CDR2 YSYEKL. V was clipped by 1 base and J by 6 bases, with 9 bases between them. CDR3 residues: CASSQVGEAGELFF. The DNA of the CDR3 is TGCGCCAGCAGCCAAGTGGGGGAAGCCGGGGAGCTGTTTTTT.

In this sample, this clone turned up once. The V gene is TRBV7-2, the J gene TRBJ2-7, with D tentatively TRBD1 (6 bases). V gave up 7 bases and J gave up 2 bases, with 15 bases separating them. Germline CDR1 and CDR2: SGHTA and FQGNSA. CDR3 length equals 14 residues. CDR3 loop: CASNTRDIPYEQYF. The CDR3 DNA is TGTGCCAGCAATACCCGGGACATACCCTACGAGCAGTACTTC.

The V and J genes are TRBV6-4 and TRBJ2-1; unclear D gene. Germline CDR1 is MRHNA and CDR2 is SNTAGT. V was shortened by 2 bases and J by 1 base, with 15 bases between the two germline ends. The CDR3 runs to 17 residues. CDR3 loop: CASSDTPLGRSYNEQFF. The CDR3, as DNA: TGTGCCAGCAGTGACACCCCCTTGGGCAGGTCCTACAATGAGCAGTTCTTC.

As to this clone: The germline gene is not matched at one end of the junction; a read error may be the cause. The chain is built from TRBV2 and TRBJ1-1; TRBD1 might be the D (5 bases). Germline loops: CDR1 SNHLY, CDR2 FYNNEI. The CDR3 runs 14 residues. The CDR3 region has the DNA TGTGCCAGCAGCCATTCGACAGTTTTCCCTGAGGCTTTCTTT. This sequence encodes CASSHSTVFPEAFF.

The rearrangement uses TRBV28 and TRBJ2-7; 11 nucleotides line up with TRBD2. Looked up from germline, CDR1 is MDHEN and CDR2 is SYDVKM. Trimming took 3 bases from V and 6 from J; bases not matched to a gene: 4. This CDR3 contains 14 residues. This CDR3 is CASSFTSGRVEQYF. The CDR3, as DNA: TGTGCCAGCAGTTTCACTAGCGGGAGAGTCGAGCAGTACTTC. Based on the CDR3 plus reference TRBV28 and TRBJ2-7, the full variable domain is DVKVTQSSRYLVKRTGEKVFLECVQDMDHENMFWYRQDPGLGLRLIYFSYDVKMKEKGDIPEGYSVSREKKERFSLILESASTNQTSMYLCASSFTSGRVEQYFGPGTRLTVT.

The chain joins TRBV2 to TRBJ1-3; D is perhaps TRBD1 (6 bases). The CDR3 is made up of 16 amino acids. The germline V gene encodes CDR1 SNHLY and CDR2 FYNNEI. Trimming cost V 7 bases and J 1 base, with 17 bases left between them. The CDR3 region is CASTRTAAPSGNTIYF. The CDR3 DNA reads TGTGCCAGCACCCGGACAGCCGCTCCATCTGGAAACACCATATATTTT.

The gene calls are TRBV6-1 and TRBJ2-7, with D perhaps being TRBD1 or TRBD2 (6 bases each). The V gene lost 8 bases and the J gene lost 3 bases, with 20 bases spanning the gap. The CDR3 consists of 15 residues. From germline, CDR1 is MNHNS and CDR2 SASEGT. The CDR3 DNA reads TGTGCCAGCGTCATTCAACCAGGGGAGGTCTACGAGCAGTACTTC. It specifies CASVIQPGEVYEQYF.

This clone is a singleton in its sample. This chain uses TRBV19 with TRBJ1-4, with TRBD1 identical over 10 bases. With V trimmed by 7 bases and J by 5 bases, 13 bases remained unmatched. CDR3 length: 17 residues. Germline loops: CDR1 LNHDA, CDR2 SQIVND (reference sequence). CDR3 sequence (DNA): TGTGCCAGTAACGCCCCCGGGACAGGGGCCTTCAATGAAAAACTGTTTTTT. Amino acids: CASNAPGTGAFNEKLFF.

This chain links TRBV5-5 with TRBJ2-7; TRBD1 matches 8 bases. This CDR3 is 14 amino acids long. V trimming: 2 bases; J trimming: 3 bases; junction bases outside the gene matches: 4. CDR1 SGHKS and CDR2 YYEKEE come from the germline V gene (reference sequence). Written as DNA, the CDR3 is TGTGCCAGCAGCTTTAACACAGGGGGCTACGAGCAGTACTTC. It is translated as CASSFNTGGYEQYF.

The CDR3 sequence is CASSDPAGDTQYF. CDR3 coding DNA: TGCGCCAGCAGTGACCCTGCGGGGGATACGCAGTATTTT. The chain recombines TRBV10-1 with TRBJ2-3, with D possibly being TRBD2 (6 bases). CDR1 and CDR2 from the germline V gene are WNHNN and SYGVQD (reference sequence). This CDR3 has 13 amino acids. Trimming took off 3 bases at V and 6 bases at J, with 10 bases between the two ends.

The rearrangement joins TRBV6-6 to TRBJ2-1; 7 bases match TRBD1. Per the germline V gene, CDR1 is MNHNY and CDR2 is SVGAGI (reference sequence). CDR3 length: 15 residues. The trim removed 5 bases at V and 3 bases at J, leaving 7 bases unmatched. DNA of the CDR3: TGTGCCAGCAGTCAATTCCAGGGGGACTACAATGAGCAGTTCTTC. This codes for CASSQFQGDYNEQFF.

The chain couples TRBV6-5 to TRBJ1-2; D unresolved. V lost 2 bases and J lost 7, with 11 bases in between. The CDR3 is made up of 13 amino acids. Germline V lookup: CDR1 MNHEY, CDR2 SVGAGI. Here the CDR3 DNA reads TGTGCCAGCAGTTACGGCCCGAGAGGTGGCTACACCTTC. The encoded protein is CASSYGPRGGYTF.

The V and J genes are TRBV9 and TRBJ1-5; unclear D gene. Looked up from germline, CDR1 is SGDLS and CDR2 is YYNGEE. Trimming left V 3 bases short and J 8 bases short, with 15 bases between. The CDR3 is 14 residues long. CDR3 region: CASSGTGVQEPQHF. CDR3 coding DNA: TGTGCCAGCAGCGGGACGGGAGTGCAGGAGCCCCAGCATTTT. Together with reference TRBV9 and TRBJ1-5, the CDR3 gives the full variable domain: DSGVTQTPKHLITATGQRVTLRCSPRSGDLSVYWYQQSLDQGLQFLIQYYNGEERAKGNILERFSAQQFPDLHSELNLSSLELGDSALYFCASSGTGVQEPQHFGDGTRLSIL.

The chain uses TRBV9 and TRBJ2-5, with 10 nucleotides matching TRBD2. After removal of 10 bases from V and 5 bases from J, the junction contained 17 bases not matched to a gene. The CDR3 totals 16 residues. CDR1 and CDR2 (germline): SGDLS, YYNGEE. The CDR3 reads CARSSGGGRTGETQYF. CDR3 DNA sequence: TGTGCCCGCTCTAGCGGGGGAGGGAGAACGGGGGAGACCCAGTACTTC.

The chain is built from TRBV29-1 and TRBJ1-2; D possibly corresponds to TRBD1 (5 bases). Germline V gene sequence: CDR1 SQVTM, CDR2 ANQGSEA. CDR3 length equals 11 residues. Deletions cut 5 bases from V and 8 bases from J, with 12 bases between. CDR3 in DNA: TGCAGCGTTCAGGGAACTATGGGCTACACCTTC. Translating gives CSVQGTMGYTF.

This clone appeared a few times. The chain is built from TRBV5-1 and TRBJ2-1, with unresolved D. Germline loops: CDR1 SGHRS, CDR2 YFSETQ. Trimming removed 1 base from V and 0 bases from J, with 8 bases in between. The CDR3 covers 15 residues. Here the CDR3 DNA reads TGCGCCAGCAGCTTGTCGGCGGACTCCTACAATGAGCAGTTCTTC. Protein sequence: CASSLSADSYNEQFF.